These 32 T cell receptor beta chains came from one sample sequenced in a study of OX40 agonist ivuxolimab in advanced cancers. Using immunoSEQ multiplex PCR, the repertoire was profiled, and TCRdb retains in-frame clones only, with some absent. Among over 35,000 clones, around 87% were seen once, and the ten largest hold roughly 33%. This specimen consisted of CD4+ or CD8+ T cells sorted from blood, obtained in a trial of the OX40 agonist ivuxolimab. The receptors stem from an adult with an advanced solid tumor such as melanoma, head and neck, liver or kidney cancer.

On this clone itself: Other DNA variants within this sample encode the same CDR3. The V and J genes are TRBV7-8 and TRBJ2-7, with 11 bases identical to TRBD2. The V and J ends lost 4 bases and 4 bases, in that order; junction bases with no gene match: 3. CDR3 length: 14 amino acids. The germline CDR1 and CDR2 sequences are SGHVS and FQNEAQ. The CDR3 DNA follows: TGTGCCAGCAGCTCGCTAGCGGGAGGTTACGAGCAGTACTTC. Translated, it gives CASSSLAGGYEQYF.

This chain links TRBV4-1 with TRBJ2-7; 9 bases are a match to TRBD1. The germline V gene encodes CDR1 MGHRA and CDR2 YSYEKL. Trimming took 1 base from V and 6 from J; bases not matched to a gene: 4. The CDR3 totals 14 residues. The CDR3: CASSQAGTGPEQYF. CDR3 DNA: TGCGCCAGCAGCCAAGCCGGGACAGGGCCCGAGCAGTACTTC.

The chain has TRBV7-3 and TRBJ2-5; possible D gene TRBD2, 5 bases. Germline-derived CDR1 and CDR2 are SGHTA and FQGTGA. Trimming took 1 base from V and 5 from J, leaving 11 bases between them. There are 14 residues in the CDR3. The CDR3 DNA follows: TGTGCCAGCAGCTTAATGGCTAGCTCGGAGACCCAGTACTTC. Translation gives CASSLMASSETQYF.

The chain recombines TRBV7-9 with TRBJ2-1; perhaps TRBD2 as D (5 bases). The CDR3 covers 13 residues. V gave up 1 base and J gave up 8 bases, with 9 bases separating them. Looked up from germline, CDR1 is SEHNR and CDR2 is FQNEAQ (reference sequence). CDR3 loop: CASSLGENDEQFF. CDR3 nucleotides: TGTGCCAGCAGCTTAGGGGAGAACGATGAGCAGTTCTTC. The full variable domain, with the rest looked up from reference TRBV7-9 and TRBJ2-1, is DTGVSQNPRHKITKRGQNVTFRCDPISEHNRLYWYRQTLGQGPEFLTYFQNEAQLEKSRLLSDRFSAERPKGSFSTLEIQRTEQGDSAMYLCASSLGENDEQFFGPGTRLTVL.

The genes are TRBV4-1 and TRBJ2-6, with unresolved D. CDR1 is MGHRA and CDR2 is YSYEKL in the germline V gene. The germline V and J ends were trimmed by 3 bases and 3 bases, with 9 bases remaining between them. The CDR3 is 15 residues long. The CDR3 protein is CASSHPRSGANVLTF. The CDR3 nucleotides read TGCGCCAGCAGCCACCCCAGGAGTGGGGCCAACGTCCTGACTTTC.

V is TRBV5-1 and J is TRBJ2-3, with unresolved D. This CDR3 is built from 15 residues. The V end was cut by 3 bases, the J end by 0 bases, with 11 bases between. CDR1 and CDR2 (germline): SGHRS, YFSETQ. The CDR3 reads CASSSIGSSTDTQYF. As DNA, the CDR3 is TGCGCCAGCAGCTCAATCGGGTCTAGCACAGATACGCAGTATTTT. Looking up the rest from reference TRBV5-1 and TRBJ2-3 gives the full variable domain: KAGVTQTPRYLIKTRGQQVTLSCSPISGHRSVSWYQQTPGQGLQFLFEYFSETQRNKGNFPGRFSGRQFSNSRSEMNVSTLELGDSALYLCASSSIGSSTDTQYFGPGTRLTVL.

The V and J genes are TRBV7-8 and TRBJ1-5, with 8 bases matching TRBD1. CDR3 size: 16 residues. From germline, CDR1 is SGHVS and CDR2 FQNEAQ. V dropped 5 bases and J dropped 3; count of bases not matched to a gene: 9. As DNA, the CDR3 is TGTGCCAGCAGCGCCCCGCCAGGGGGCAACAATCAGCCCCAGCATTTT. Translation: CASSAPPGGNNQPQHF.

The chain uses TRBV27 and TRBJ1-3, with no clear D. Germline V CDR1 and CDR2: MNHEY, SMNVEV (reference sequence). The CDR3 has 13 amino acids. The ends were cut back, 2 bases at V and 1 base at J, with 3 bases in the middle. CDR3 in DNA: TGTGCCAGCAGTTTAGAATCTGGAAACACCATATATTTT. The encoded protein is CASSLESGNTIYF.

This chain uses TRBV5-5 with TRBJ2-2; D remains ambiguous. Per germline, CDR1 SGHKS and CDR2 YYEKEE (reference sequence). The CDR3 consists of 14 residues. V lost 0 bases to trimming and J lost 6 bases, with 9 bases between them. This chain's CDR3 is CASSLAAVPGELFF. CDR3 bases: TGTGCCAGCAGCTTGGCGGCAGTTCCCGGGGAGCTGTTTTTT.

V and J are TRBV5-1 and TRBJ2-2; 11 positions agree with TRBD1. The CDR3 length is 15 residues. Looked up from germline, CDR1 is SGHRS and CDR2 is YFSETQ. With 3 bases clipped from V and 4 bases from J, the junction kept 2 bases outside the gene matches. CDR3: CASSSGQGATGELFF. In DNA, the CDR3 is TGCGCCAGCAGCTCAGGACAGGGGGCCACCGGGGAGCTGTTTTTT.

The V and J genes are TRBV19 and TRBJ2-5; a weak D match, TRBD1 (6 bases). The CDR3 is made up of 14 amino acids. Germline CDR1 is LNHDA and CDR2 is SQIVND (reference sequence). Deletions cut 3 bases from V and 1 base from J, with 9 bases between. CDR3 in amino acids: CASSMGHLQETQYF. The CDR3 nucleotides read TGTGCCAGTAGTATGGGACATCTCCAAGAGACCCAGTACTTC.

This sequence joins TRBV4-2 and TRBJ1-4; D is perhaps TRBD1 (5 bases). Per germline, CDR1 LGHNA and CDR2 YNFKEQ. Trimming shortened V by 4 bases and J by 8 bases, and 20 bases separated the two germline ends. CDR3 size: 16 residues. Here the CDR3 reads CASSPSGRDLGEKLFF. The CDR3 nucleotides are TGTGCCAGCAGCCCATCGGGGCGGGACTTAGGCGAAAAACTGTTTTTT.

The chain combines TRBV2 with TRBJ2-5, with 9 bases that match TRBD1. The CDR3 has 15 amino acids. Germline values: CDR1 SNHLY, CDR2 FYNNEI. V lost 6 bases, J lost 4 bases, and 9 bases stayed unmatched. The DNA for the CDR3 is TGTGCCAGCAGCGTCAGGACAGGGGCATTAGAGACCCAGTACTTC. It translates to CASSVRTGALETQYF.

J is TRBJ1-3 and V is TRBV9; D is undetermined. Trimming took 0 bases from V and 1 from J, leaving 8 bases between them. From germline, CDR1 is SGDLS and CDR2 YYNGEE. The CDR3 spans 15 residues. This CDR3 is CASSVGSSSGNTIYF. The CDR3 DNA reads TGTGCCAGCAGCGTAGGATCCAGTTCTGGAAACACCATATATTTT.

CDR3 nucleotide sequence: TGTGCCAGCAGCGCCTCAATCGTCCCCGGGAAAGGAACCGGGGAGCTGTTTTTT. It codes for CASSASIVPGKGTGELFF. The rearrangement links TRBV7-3 to TRBJ2-2; possibly TRBD2 for D (5 bases). Germline-derived CDR1 and CDR2 are SGHTA and FQGTGA. The CDR3 runs to 18 residues. The germline V and J ends were trimmed by 5 bases and 5 bases, with 24 bases remaining between them.

This chain links TRBV7-6 with TRBJ1-1; D gene unclear. The CDR3 sequence is 15 residues long. Trimming left V 1 base short and J 2 bases short, with 11 bases between. The germline CDR1 and CDR2 sequences are SGHVS and FNYEAQ. The CDR3 DNA sequence: TGTGCCAGCAGCTTAGAGGCGGGCGCAAACACTGAAGCTTTCTTT. Translating it yields CASSLEAGANTEAFF.

The chain recombines TRBV9 with TRBJ2-5; weak D call: TRBD2 (6 bases). The germline V gene encodes CDR1 SGDLS and CDR2 YYNGEE. Trimming stripped 0 bases from V and 0 bases from J, with 12 bases between. This CDR3 is built from 16 residues. The CDR3 nucleotides are TGTGCCAGCAGCGTAGCCCAACTAGCAGACCAAGAGACCCAGTACTTC. Translation gives CASSVAQLADQETQYF.

The chain links TRBV18 to TRBJ2-1; possibly TRBD1 or TRBD2 for D (5 bases each). V was clipped by 5 bases and J by 0 bases, with 14 bases between them. CDR3 length: 16 amino acids. Looked up from germline, CDR1 is KGHSH and CDR2 is LQKENI. In DNA, the CDR3 is TGTGCCAGCTCAGCCGGGACCCCGAGCTCCTACAATGAGCAGTTCTTC. Translating it yields CASSAGTPSSYNEQFF.

The chain carries TRBV10-3 and TRBJ2-2; 10 positions agree with TRBD1. V shed 2 bases, J shed 7 bases, and the junction held 4 bases outside the gene matches. Germline V gene lookup returns CDR1 ENHRY and CDR2 SYGVKD. The CDR3 is made up of 15 amino acids. The CDR3 loop is CAISEGDRGGGELFF. DNA of the CDR3: TGTGCCATCAGTGAGGGGGACAGGGGTGGCGGGGAGCTGTTTTTT.

The V call is TRBV30, the J call TRBJ1-4, with D possibly being TRBD1 (5 bases). Trimming shortened V by 4 bases and J by 4 bases, and 13 bases separated the two germline ends. The CDR3 consists of 14 residues. CDR1 GTSNPN and CDR2 SVGIG come from the germline V gene (reference sequence). The CDR3 bases are TGTGCCTGGAACAAACGGGGGGGTAATGAAAAACTGTTTTTT. Its translation: CAWNKRGGNEKLFF.

This chain links TRBV28 with TRBJ1-4; no clear D. Germline lookup yields CDR1 MDHEN and CDR2 SYDVKM. CDR3 length: 18 amino acids. The V end lost 7 bases, the J end lost 0 bases, and 21 bases lay between the germline ends. CDR3 sequence reads: CASTLHARRAATNEKLFF. The CDR3 DNA follows: TGTGCCAGCACCCTACACGCGAGGCGGGCAGCAACTAATGAAAAACTGTTTTTT.

This chain joins TRBV9 and TRBJ1-4, with TRBD1 matching 8 bases. Germline-derived CDR1 and CDR2 are SGDLS and YYNGEE. This CDR3 is built from 15 residues. V lost 0 bases and J lost 7; bases outside the gene matches: 5. In DNA form, the CDR3 reads TGTGCCAGCAGCGTAGGTGCAGGGGGCATTGAAAAACTGTTTTTT. Translated, it gives CASSVGAGGIEKLFF.

The V gene is TRBV6-6, the J gene TRBJ1-1; possibly TRBD1 for D (6 bases). CDR1 and CDR2 from the germline V gene are MNHNY and SVGAGI (reference sequence). The CDR3 is made up of 12 amino acids. Trimming left V 6 bases short and J 8 bases short, with 13 bases between. Here the CDR3 DNA reads TGTGCCAGCAGGCGGGACATCCGAGAAGCTTTCTTT. It codes for CASRRDIREAFF.

V is TRBV6-1 and J is TRBJ2-2; 11 bases are a match to TRBD1. The V and J ends lost 6 bases and 3 bases, in that order; junction bases with no gene match: 3. The CDR3 runs 15 residues. Per the germline V gene, CDR1 is MNHNS and CDR2 is SASEGT. Written as DNA, the CDR3 is TGTGCCAGCAGCGGACAGGGGGCCGACACCGGGGAGCTGTTTTTT. Its translation is CASSGQGADTGELFF.

There are a few counts of this clone. The chain carries TRBV28 and TRBJ2-1, with a weak D call TRBD2 (5 bases). The CDR3 length is 14 residues. Looked up from germline, CDR1 is MDHEN and CDR2 is SYDVKM. The V end was cut by 5 bases, the J end by 0 bases, with 8 bases between. The CDR3 nucleotides are TGTGCCAGCAGTGCCGGGGACTCCTACAATGAGCAGTTCTTC. This codes for CASSAGDSYNEQFF.

The chain combines TRBV7-6 with TRBJ1-5, with D perhaps matching TRBD1 (6 bases). The germline gives CDR1 SGHVS, CDR2 FNYEAQ. The CDR3 consists of 14 residues. V shed 6 bases and J shed 6 bases, with 15 bases lying between them. CDR3 region: CASSLTGSGQPQHF. CDR3 sequence (DNA): TGTGCCAGCAGTTTGACAGGTTCGGGTCAGCCCCAGCATTTT.

CDR3 sequence reads: CASTDRVHLNEQFF. Here the CDR3 DNA reads TGTGCCAGCACCGACAGGGTCCATTTAAATGAGCAGTTCTTC. The rearrangement links TRBV6-1 to TRBJ2-1, with 7 positions matching TRBD1. Germline CDR1 and CDR2: MNHNS and SASEGT. This CDR3 spans 14 amino acids. Trimming removed 7 bases from V and 7 bases from J; junction bases left unmatched: 10.

CDR3 region: CASSLDLGDGYTF. In DNA, the CDR3 is TGTGCCAGCAGCTTAGATTTGGGGGATGGCTACACCTTC. The V gene is TRBV11-3, the J gene TRBJ1-2, with a tentative D call TRBD1 (5 bases). Trimming took 0 bases from V and 6 from J, leaving 8 bases between them. The CDR3 spans 13 residues. Germline CDR1 is SGHNT and CDR2 is YENEEA.

This chain uses TRBV11-2 with TRBJ2-7, with D hard to call. Trimming took 4 bases from V and 5 from J, leaving 15 bases between them. The CDR3 contains 14 residues. Per germline, CDR1 SGHAT and CDR2 FQNNGV. The CDR3 is CASSSENLSHEQYF. The CDR3 DNA reads TGTGCCAGCAGCTCCGAAAACTTGTCCCACGAGCAGTACTTC.

This rearrangement joins TRBV6-5 to TRBJ2-4; D is possibly TRBD2 (5 bases). The V gene's germline CDR1 is MNHEY and CDR2 SVGAGI. V was clipped by 5 bases and J by 6 bases, with 17 bases between them. This CDR3 spans 15 amino acids. The CDR3 sequence: CASSRTFGEGNIQYF. The CDR3 coding sequence is TGTGCCAGCAGTCGGACCTTCGGAGAGGGAAACATTCAGTACTTC.

About this clone: Relative to the germline gene, one junction end is altered; a read error may explain this. This chain links TRBV11-2 with TRBJ2-4; perhaps TRBD2 as D (6 bases). Germline V gene data show CDR1 as SGHAT and CDR2 as FQNNGV. The CDR3 is made up of 13 amino acids. As DNA, the CDR3 is TGTGCCAGCAGCTTAATGGAGGGAAACATTCATTACTTC. Translating it yields CASSLMEGNIHYF.

This chain uses TRBV7-3 with TRBJ1-5, with D unresolved. CDR3 length: 18 amino acids. V shed 0 bases and J shed 3 bases, with 18 bases lying between them. Germline V gives CDR1 SGHTA, CDR2 FQGTGA. The chain's CDR3 is CASSLTGVPGMSNQPQHF. CDR3 bases: TGTGCCAGCAGCTTAACCGGAGTTCCGGGGATGTCCAATCAGCCCCAGCATTTT.